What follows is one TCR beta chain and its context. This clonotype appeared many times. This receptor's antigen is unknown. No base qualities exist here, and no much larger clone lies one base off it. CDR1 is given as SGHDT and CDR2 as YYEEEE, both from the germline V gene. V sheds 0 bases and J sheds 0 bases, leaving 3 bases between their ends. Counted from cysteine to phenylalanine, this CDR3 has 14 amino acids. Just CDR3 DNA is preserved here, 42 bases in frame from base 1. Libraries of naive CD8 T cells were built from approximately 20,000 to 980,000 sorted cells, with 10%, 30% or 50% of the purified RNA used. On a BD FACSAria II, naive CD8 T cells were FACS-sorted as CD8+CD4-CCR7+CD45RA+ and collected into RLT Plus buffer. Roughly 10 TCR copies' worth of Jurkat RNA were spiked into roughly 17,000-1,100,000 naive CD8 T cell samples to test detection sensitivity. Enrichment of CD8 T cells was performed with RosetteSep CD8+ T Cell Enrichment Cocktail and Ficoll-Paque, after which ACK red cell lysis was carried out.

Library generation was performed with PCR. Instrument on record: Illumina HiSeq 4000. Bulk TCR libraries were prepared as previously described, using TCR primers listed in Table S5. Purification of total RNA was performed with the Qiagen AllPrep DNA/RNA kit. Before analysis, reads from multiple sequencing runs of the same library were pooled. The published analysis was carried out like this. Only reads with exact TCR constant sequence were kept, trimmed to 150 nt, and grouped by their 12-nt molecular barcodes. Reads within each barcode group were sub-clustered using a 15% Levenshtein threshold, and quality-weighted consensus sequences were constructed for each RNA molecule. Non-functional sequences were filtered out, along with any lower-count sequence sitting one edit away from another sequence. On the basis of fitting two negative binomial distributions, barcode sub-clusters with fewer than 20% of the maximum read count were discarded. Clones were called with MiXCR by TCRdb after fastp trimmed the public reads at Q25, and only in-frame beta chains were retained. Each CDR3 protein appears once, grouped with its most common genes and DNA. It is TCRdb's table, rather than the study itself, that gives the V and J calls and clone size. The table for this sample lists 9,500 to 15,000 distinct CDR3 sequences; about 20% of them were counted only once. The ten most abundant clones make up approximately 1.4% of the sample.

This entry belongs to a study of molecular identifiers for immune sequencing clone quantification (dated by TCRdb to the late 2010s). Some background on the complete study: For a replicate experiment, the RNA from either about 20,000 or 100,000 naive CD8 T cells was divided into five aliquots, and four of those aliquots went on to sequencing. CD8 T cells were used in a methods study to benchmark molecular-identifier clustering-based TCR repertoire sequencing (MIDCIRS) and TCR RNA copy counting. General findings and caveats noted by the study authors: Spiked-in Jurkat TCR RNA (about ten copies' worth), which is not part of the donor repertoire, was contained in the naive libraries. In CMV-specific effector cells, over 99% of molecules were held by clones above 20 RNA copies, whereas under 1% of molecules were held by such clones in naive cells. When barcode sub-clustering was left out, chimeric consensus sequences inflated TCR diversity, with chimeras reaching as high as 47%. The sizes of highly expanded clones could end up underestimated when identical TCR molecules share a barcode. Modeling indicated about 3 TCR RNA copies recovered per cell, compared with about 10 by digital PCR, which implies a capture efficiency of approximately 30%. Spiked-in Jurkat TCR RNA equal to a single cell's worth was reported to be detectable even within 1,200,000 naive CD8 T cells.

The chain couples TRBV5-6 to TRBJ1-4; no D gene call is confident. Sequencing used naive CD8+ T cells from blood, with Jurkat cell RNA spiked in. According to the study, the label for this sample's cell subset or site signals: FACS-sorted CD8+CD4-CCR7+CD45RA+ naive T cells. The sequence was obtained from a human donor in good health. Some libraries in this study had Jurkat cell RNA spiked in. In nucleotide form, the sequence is TGTGCCAGCAGCTTGGACACAACTAATGAAAAACTGTTTTTT. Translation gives CASSLDTTNEKLFF.